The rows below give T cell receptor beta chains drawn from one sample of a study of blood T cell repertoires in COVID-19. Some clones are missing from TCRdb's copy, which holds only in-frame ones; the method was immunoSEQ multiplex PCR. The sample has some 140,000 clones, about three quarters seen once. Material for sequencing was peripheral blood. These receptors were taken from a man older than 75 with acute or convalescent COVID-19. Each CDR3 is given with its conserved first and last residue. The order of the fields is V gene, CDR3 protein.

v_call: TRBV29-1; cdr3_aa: CSVDRDTGELFF
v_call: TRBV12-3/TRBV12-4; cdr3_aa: CASRSGGWYGYTF
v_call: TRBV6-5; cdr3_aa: CASSRGGMNTEAFF
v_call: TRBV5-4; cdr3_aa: CASSPNLESTDTQYF
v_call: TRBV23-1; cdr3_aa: CASSQPKVDSSWTHYEQYF
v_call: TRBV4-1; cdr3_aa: CASSQDLSSAGAYTGELFF
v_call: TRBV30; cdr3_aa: CAWRWERGATDTQYF
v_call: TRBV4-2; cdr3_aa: CASSQTSGGANEQFF
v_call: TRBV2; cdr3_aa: CASSEMGRGYNEQFF
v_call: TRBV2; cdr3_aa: CASSAEQNNEQFF
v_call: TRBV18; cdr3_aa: CASSTDRGFDGYTF
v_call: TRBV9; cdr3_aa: CASSAGQNSNQPQHF
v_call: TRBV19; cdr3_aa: CASTGSGRYSGANVLTF
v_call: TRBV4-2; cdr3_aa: CASSRTSRDTLSYEQYF
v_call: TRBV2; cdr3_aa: CASRQGQETQYF
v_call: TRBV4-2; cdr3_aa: CASSQDLGRVETQYF
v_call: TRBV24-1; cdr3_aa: CATMGGGETQYF
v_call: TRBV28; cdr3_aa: CASSPSGENYGYTF
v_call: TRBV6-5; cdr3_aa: CASSYSNGGEQYF
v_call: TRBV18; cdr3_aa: CASSQGQGDNSPLHF
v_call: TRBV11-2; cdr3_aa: CASISPDRDYEQYF
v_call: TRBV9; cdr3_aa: CASSADRVGNEQFF
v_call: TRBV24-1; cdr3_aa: CATSDPSGGANVLTF
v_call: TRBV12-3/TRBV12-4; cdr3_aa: CASSPTVPYGYTF
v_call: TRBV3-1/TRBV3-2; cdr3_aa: CASSQDWDSDQPQHF
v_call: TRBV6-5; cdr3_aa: CASEQGSYRNSPLHF
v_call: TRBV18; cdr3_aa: CASSIQAMNTEAFF
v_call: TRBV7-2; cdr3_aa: CASSPLGGGYDTEAFF
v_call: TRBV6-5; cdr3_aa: CASSYSNPSGELFF
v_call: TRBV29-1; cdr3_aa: CSVRQALNEKLFF
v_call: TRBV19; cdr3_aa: CASSIGWGGVYEQYF
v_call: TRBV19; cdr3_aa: CASFEDTVRYEQFF
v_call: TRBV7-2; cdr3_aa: CASSLGAGTAKNIQYF
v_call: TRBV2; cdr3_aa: CASSLDRNTGELFF
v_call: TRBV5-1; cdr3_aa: CASSFGRQGPGANVLTF
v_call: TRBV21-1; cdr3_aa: CASSKKRRAGNGNQPQHF
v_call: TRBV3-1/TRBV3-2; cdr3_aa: CASRDQGERAEAFF
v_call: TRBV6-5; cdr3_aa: CASGRGARGNEKLFF
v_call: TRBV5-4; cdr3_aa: CASSLGGRETQYF
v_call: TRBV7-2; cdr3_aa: CASSLAPDSNEKLFF
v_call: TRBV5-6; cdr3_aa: CASSADRGWGTQYF
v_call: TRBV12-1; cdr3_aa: CASSSHLVSGELFF